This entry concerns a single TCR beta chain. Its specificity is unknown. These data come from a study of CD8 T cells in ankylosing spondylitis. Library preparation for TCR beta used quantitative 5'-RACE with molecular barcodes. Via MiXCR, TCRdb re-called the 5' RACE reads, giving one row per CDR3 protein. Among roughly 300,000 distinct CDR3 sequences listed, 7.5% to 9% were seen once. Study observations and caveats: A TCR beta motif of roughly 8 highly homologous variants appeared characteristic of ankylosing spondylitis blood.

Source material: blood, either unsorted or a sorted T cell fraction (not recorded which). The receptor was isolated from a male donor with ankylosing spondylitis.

The CDR3 loop is CASSGGDYRYYEQYF. The CDR3 bases are TGCGCCAGCAGCGGAGGGGACTACCGATACTACGAGCAGTACTTC. The chain recombines TRBV5-1 with TRBJ2-7; 7 bases agree with TRBD2. Trimming removed 4 bases from V and 3 bases from J; junction bases left unmatched: 10. CDR1 and CDR2 from the germline V gene are SGHRS and YFSETQ. The CDR3 extends over 15 amino acids.